Listed here are 22 T cell receptor beta chains from one sample, sequenced in a study of blood T cell repertoires in COVID-19. TCRdb's copy holds only in-frame clones and misses some; the assay was immunoSEQ multiplex PCR. The table has more than 65,000 clones, 82% seen once; the top ten hold roughly 15%. The sequencing input was peripheral blood. The receptor set was obtained from an elderly woman with acute or convalescent COVID-19.

V usage is TRBV6-1 and J usage is TRBJ1-2, with 7 bases fitting TRBD1. Germline CDR1 is MNHNS and CDR2 is SASEGT. J was trimmed by 0 bases and V by 3 bases; bases with no gene match: 1. The length of the CDR3 is 14 residues. The CDR3 DNA reads as TGTGCCAGCAGTGAGCAGGGGGCTAACTATGGCTACACCTTC. Protein product: CASSEQGANYGYTF.

This clone was counted a few times. The V gene is TRBV28, the J gene TRBJ1-1; D might be TRBD1 (5 bases). Trimming shortened V by 5 bases and J by 5 bases, and 27 bases separated the two germline ends. The CDR3 spans 18 residues. CDR1 is MDHEN, CDR2 SYDVKM, per germline. The CDR3 sequence: CASSQTLRGRGPSTEAFF. The CDR3 DNA reads TGTGCCAGCAGTCAAACCCTCCGGGGGAGGGGACCGTCGACTGAAGCTTTCTTT.

This chain links TRBV24-1 with TRBJ2-3, with D uncertain. The CDR3 runs to 11 residues. V lost 4 bases to trimming and J lost 5 bases, with 3 bases between them. Germline V lookup: CDR1 KGHDR, CDR2 SFDVKD. CDR3 region: CATSERDTQYF. The CDR3 DNA reads TGTGCCACCAGTGAGAGAGATACGCAGTATTTT.

The chain has TRBV19 and TRBJ2-3; 7 bases map to TRBD2. V shed 3 bases, J shed 2 bases, and the junction held 17 bases outside the gene matches. This CDR3 is 19 amino acids long. The germline gives CDR1 LNHDA, CDR2 SQIVND (reference sequence). This chain's CDR3 is CASSIELPSGSPHTDTQYF. CDR3 sequence (DNA): TGTGCCAGTAGTATTGAGTTACCTAGCGGTTCCCCCCACACAGATACGCAGTATTTT.

J is TRBJ1-4 and V is TRBV7-2; the match to TRBD1 covers 10 bases. Germline V lookup: CDR1 SGHTA, CDR2 FQGNSA. The CDR3 has 16 amino acids. V shed 5 bases and J 5 bases; nucleotides not matched to a gene: 8. CDR3 in amino acids: CASSATGTGVNEKLFF. In nucleotides, the CDR3 is TGTGCCAGCAGCGCCACCGGGACAGGGGTAAATGAAAAACTGTTTTTT.

This chain joins TRBV14 and TRBJ2-1; 11 nucleotides agree with TRBD2. CDR1 and CDR2 (germline): SGHDN, FVKESK. With V trimmed by 1 base and J by 4 bases, 9 bases remained unmatched. This CDR3 contains 18 residues. CDR3 loop: CASSQGLAGLSTYNEQFF. DNA of the CDR3: TGTGCCAGCAGCCAAGGACTAGCGGGGCTGTCGACTTACAATGAGCAGTTCTTC.

V usage is TRBV27 and J usage is TRBJ2-6; 7 bases align to TRBD1. Germline CDR1 and CDR2: MNHEY and SMNVEV (reference sequence). V gave up 4 bases and J gave up 0 bases; unmatched junction bases: 6. This CDR3 region has 17 residues. The CDR3 spells CASSSTGVGSGANVLTF. The CDR3 DNA follows: TGTGCCAGCAGTTCCACAGGGGTGGGCTCTGGGGCCAACGTCCTGACTTTC. The variable domain in full, completed from reference TRBV27 and TRBJ2-6, reads EAQVTQNPRYLITVTGKKLTVTCSQNMNHEYMSWYRQDPGLGLRQIYYSMNVEVTDKGDVPEGYKVSRKEKRNFPLILESPSPNQTSLYFCASSSTGVGSGANVLTFGAGSRLTVL.

The rearrangement uses TRBV6-5 and TRBJ1-4; D might be TRBD1 (5 bases). Per the germline V gene, CDR1 is MNHEY and CDR2 is SVGAGI. This CDR3 spans 14 amino acids. The V gene lost 7 bases and the J gene lost 8 bases, with 17 bases spanning the gap. CDR3 in DNA: TGTGCCAGCAACCCTGGGGGGGTTAGCGAAAAACTGTTTTTT. Its protein is CASNPGGVSEKLFF.

The J gene is TRBJ1-3, the V gene TRBV18, with unresolved D. V lost 5 bases to trimming and J lost 0 bases, with 14 bases between them. This CDR3 comprises 16 residues. Germline lookup yields CDR1 KGHSH and CDR2 LQKENI. The CDR3 DNA reads as TGTGCCAGCTCAACGTCGGTACTCGACTCTGGAAACACCATATATTTT. Protein sequence: CASSTSVLDSGNTIYF.

This clone was recorded a few times. J is TRBJ1-1 and V is TRBV7-6; D is perhaps TRBD1 (6 bases). Germline CDR1 reads SGHVS; CDR2 reads FNYEAQ. Trimming left V 1 base short and J 6 bases short, with 15 bases between. This CDR3 has 15 residues. CDR3 region: CASSLVAGVYSEAFF. The CDR3 DNA sequence: TGTGCCAGCAGCTTAGTAGCAGGGGTCTACTCTGAAGCTTTCTTT.

The rearrangement joins TRBV18 to TRBJ2-3, with TRBD1 matching over 10 bases. CDR3 size: 14 residues. Germline V lookup: CDR1 KGHSH, CDR2 LQKENI. V dropped 4 bases and J dropped 4; count of bases not matched to a gene: 2. This CDR3 is CASSLGQGSDTQYF. In DNA form, the CDR3 reads TGTGCCAGCTCACTGGGACAGGGGTCAGATACGCAGTATTTT.

V usage is TRBV24-1 and J usage is TRBJ2-1; TRBD2 matches 14 bases. Germline CDR1 reads KGHDR; CDR2 reads SFDVKD. The CDR3 length is 18 residues. V lost 6 bases to trimming and J lost 8 bases; unmatched junction nucleotides: 14. CDR3 sequence reads: CATSKATSGRGSFHEQFF. The CDR3 DNA is TGTGCCACCAGTAAGGCGACTAGCGGGAGGGGGTCTTTCCATGAGCAGTTCTTC.

This clone was detected once. This sequence joins TRBV5-6 and TRBJ1-4, with a tentative D call TRBD1 (6 bases). The CDR3 loop spans 14 amino acids. V lost 3 bases to trimming and J lost 7 bases, with 13 bases between them. Germline CDR1 reads SGHDT; CDR2 reads YYEEEE. CDR3 in amino acids: CASSYTGTGEKLFF. CDR3 nucleotide sequence: TGTGCCAGCAGCTATACAGGGACGGGTGAAAAACTGTTTTTT.

The V and J genes are TRBV27 and TRBJ1-1; 7 bases fit TRBD1. Germline lookup yields CDR1 MNHEY and CDR2 SMNVEV (reference sequence). The CDR3 runs 15 residues. With 5 bases clipped from V and 1 base from J, the junction kept 7 bases outside the gene matches. The DNA of the CDR3 is TGTGCCAGCAGTCTTTCGGGACAGACGAACACTGAAGCTTTCTTT. Its protein is CASSLSGQTNTEAFF.

The chain has TRBV19 and TRBJ1-1; weak D call: TRBD1 (6 bases). There are 14 residues in the CDR3. Germline V gene sequence: CDR1 LNHDA, CDR2 SQIVND (reference sequence). V was shortened by 9 bases and J by 4 bases, with 18 bases between the two germline ends. The chain's CDR3 is CASAGGGHLTEAFF. The CDR3 DNA follows: TGTGCCAGCGCCGGGGGGGGACATCTCACTGAAGCTTTCTTT.

This clone showed up just once. The CDR3 spells CASSENDGENQPQHF. The CDR3, as DNA: TGCGCCAGCAGCGAAAACGACGGGGAAAATCAGCCCCAGCATTTT. The chain is built from TRBV5-1 and TRBJ1-5, with D unclear. In germline, CDR1 is SGHRS, CDR2 YFSETQ. V was trimmed by 4 bases and J by 4 bases, leaving 15 bases between them. The CDR3 is made up of 15 amino acids. The whole variable domain, filled in from reference TRBV5-1 and TRBJ1-5, reads KAGVTQTPRYLIKTRGQQVTLSCSPISGHRSVSWYQQTPGQGLQFLFEYFSETQRNKGNFPGRFSGRQFSNSRSEMNVSTLELGDSALYLCASSENDGENQPQHFGDGTRLSIL.

The chain recombines TRBV5-4 with TRBJ2-7; D is perhaps TRBD2 (5 bases). Germline V gene sequence: CDR1 SGHNT, CDR2 YYREEE (reference sequence). The CDR3 is made up of 15 amino acids. V lost 4 bases and J lost 4, with 18 bases in between. CDR3 region: CASSRVGPPGYEQYF. CDR3 in DNA: TGTGCCAGCAGCCGGGTAGGTCCCCCGGGGTACGAGCAGTACTTC.

V usage is TRBV7-9 and J usage is TRBJ2-3; 8 bases agree with TRBD2. Germline values: CDR1 SEHNR, CDR2 FQNEAQ (reference sequence). CDR3 length equals 16 residues. Trimming removed 0 bases from V and 4 bases from J; junction bases left unmatched: 6. CDR3 region: CASSLALSGTPDTQYF. CDR3 in DNA: TGTGCCAGCAGCTTAGCCCTTAGCGGGACCCCAGATACGCAGTATTTT.

This clone appeared once. The J gene is TRBJ2-3, the V gene TRBV11-3; tentative D call: TRBD1 (5 bases). V lost 5 bases, J lost 4 bases, and 10 bases lay in between. The CDR3 sequence is 13 residues long. The V gene's germline CDR1 is SGHNT and CDR2 YENEEA. This CDR3 is CASSVTRADTQYF. CDR3 in DNA: TGTGCCAGCAGCGTCACCAGGGCAGATACGCAGTATTTT. Looking up the rest from reference TRBV11-3 and TRBJ2-3 gives the full variable domain: EAGVVQSPRYKIIEKKQPVAFWCNPISGHNTLYWYLQNLGQGPELLIRYENEEAVDDSQLPKDRFSAERLKGVDSTLKIQPAELGDSAVYLCASSVTRADTQYFGPGTRLTVL.

This chain uses TRBV20-1 with TRBJ1-2; D gene unclear. Trimming took off 3 bases at V and 1 base at J, with 6 bases between the two ends. This CDR3 comprises 12 residues. CDR1 and CDR2 from the germline V gene are DFQATT and SNEGSKA (reference sequence). The CDR3 DNA reads as TGCAGTGCTAGTGAGAGTAACTATGGCTACACCTTC. Its protein product is CSASESNYGYTF.

The chain carries TRBV3-1 (or the pseudogene TRBV3-2) and TRBJ2-3; TRBD2 matches at 14 bases. The germline V gene has CDR1 LGHDT and CDR2 YNNKEL (reference sequence). This CDR3 has 17 amino acids. V gave up 4 bases and J gave up 2 bases; unmatched junction bases: 5. CDR3 loop: CASSPRTSGRPTDTQYF. CDR3 DNA: TGTGCCAGCAGCCCGCGGACTAGCGGGAGGCCCACAGATACGCAGTATTTT.

The chain recombines TRBV11-2 with TRBJ1-1, with D perhaps TRBD1 (5 bases). Germline CDR1 reads SGHAT; CDR2 reads FQNNGV. V was clipped by 11 bases and J by 4 bases, with 11 bases between them. The CDR3 has 11 residues. CDR3 nucleotide sequence: TGTGCCTCCCGCACAGGCACTGAAGCTTTCTTT. Protein product: CASRTGTEAFF.